Below are 8 T cell receptor beta chains sequenced from a single sample in a study of blood T cell repertoires in COVID-19. Generated by immunoSEQ multiplex PCR, the TCRdb table keeps only in-frame clones and is missing some. The top ten hold roughly 2.1% of the sample, which has some 30,000 clones, approximately 86% seen once. What was sequenced was peripheral blood. The source of these receptors is a man aged 45-60 years with active or convalescent COVID-19.

The CDR3 here is CASRTALDTQYF. DNA for the CDR3: TGTGCCAGCAGGACAGCTTTGGATACGCAGTATTTT. The V gene is TRBV28, the J gene TRBJ2-3; possibly TRBD1 for D (5 bases). The V gene lost 6 bases and the J gene lost 6 bases, with 10 bases spanning the gap. This CDR3 spans 12 amino acids. CDR1 MDHEN and CDR2 SYDVKM come from the germline V gene.

The CDR3 DNA reads as TGTGCCAGTAGTATGGGGCCCACAGATACGCAGTATTTT. Amino acid sequence: CASSMGPTDTQYF. The J gene is TRBJ2-3, the V gene TRBV19, with a weak D call TRBD1 (5 bases). Trimming pared 3 bases from V and 2 bases from J, leaving 6 bases between. This CDR3 region has 13 residues. The germline gives CDR1 LNHDA, CDR2 SQIVND (reference sequence).

This rearrangement joins TRBV5-1 to TRBJ1-4, with D perhaps matching TRBD1 (5 bases). The CDR3 is 15 residues long. CDR1 and CDR2 (germline): SGHRS, YFSETQ. Trimming pared 4 bases from V and 1 base from J, leaving 11 bases between. The CDR3 loop is CASSTGHLTNEKLFF. As DNA, the CDR3 is TGCGCCAGCAGCACTGGACACCTAACTAATGAAAAACTGTTTTTT. Supplemented by reference TRBV5-1 and TRBJ1-4, the full variable domain reads KAGVTQTPRYLIKTRGQQVTLSCSPISGHRSVSWYQQTPGQGLQFLFEYFSETQRNKGNFPGRFSGRQFSNSRSEMNVSTLELGDSALYLCASSTGHLTNEKLFFGSGTQLSVL.

V is TRBV7-8 and J is TRBJ2-1; a possible D gene is TRBD1 (6 bases). From germline, CDR1 is SGHVS and CDR2 FQNEAQ. The ends were cut back, 5 bases at V and 10 bases at J, with 12 bases in the middle. This CDR3 has 12 residues. CDR3: CASSTRGPEQFF. The CDR3 DNA is TGTGCCAGCAGCACCAGGGGCCCCGAGCAGTTCTTC.

The chain recombines TRBV19 with TRBJ2-5; possible D gene TRBD1, 6 bases. Trimming stripped 6 bases from V and 5 bases from J, with 19 bases between. The CDR3 spans 15 residues. CDR1 and CDR2 from the germline V gene are LNHDA and SQIVND (reference sequence). The CDR3 here is CASSPKGHFDETQYF. CDR3 bases: TGTGCCAGTAGCCCCAAGGGACATTTCGACGAGACCCAGTACTTC.

V usage is TRBV7-9 and J usage is TRBJ2-1, with 9 positions matching TRBD1. The CDR3 loop spans 17 amino acids. Germline CDR1 is SEHNR and CDR2 is FQNEAQ (reference sequence). V was clipped by 5 bases and J by 3 bases; unmatched bases: 11. CDR3 DNA: TGTGCCAGCAGCGAAGCAAAGGGACAGGGCGTCTACAATGAGCAGTTCTTC. Amino acid sequence: CASSEAKGQGVYNEQFF.

J is TRBJ2-7 and V is TRBV19; D is uncertain. Per germline, CDR1 LNHDA and CDR2 SQIVND (reference sequence). This CDR3 has 13 residues. Trimming took 5 bases from V and 6 from J, leaving 14 bases between them. CDR3 sequence: CASSVSPNSEQYF. Here the CDR3 DNA reads TGTGCCAGTAGTGTCTCGCCGAACTCCGAGCAGTACTTC.

The chain uses TRBV28 and TRBJ2-1, with unresolved D. The CDR3 totals 12 residues. Germline CDR1 is MDHEN and CDR2 is SYDVKM. Trimming shortened V by 1 base and J by 4 bases, and 2 bases separated the two germline ends. The CDR3 bases are TGTGCCAGCAGTTTATTATACAATGAGCAGTTCTTC. Protein sequence: CASSLLYNEQFF.